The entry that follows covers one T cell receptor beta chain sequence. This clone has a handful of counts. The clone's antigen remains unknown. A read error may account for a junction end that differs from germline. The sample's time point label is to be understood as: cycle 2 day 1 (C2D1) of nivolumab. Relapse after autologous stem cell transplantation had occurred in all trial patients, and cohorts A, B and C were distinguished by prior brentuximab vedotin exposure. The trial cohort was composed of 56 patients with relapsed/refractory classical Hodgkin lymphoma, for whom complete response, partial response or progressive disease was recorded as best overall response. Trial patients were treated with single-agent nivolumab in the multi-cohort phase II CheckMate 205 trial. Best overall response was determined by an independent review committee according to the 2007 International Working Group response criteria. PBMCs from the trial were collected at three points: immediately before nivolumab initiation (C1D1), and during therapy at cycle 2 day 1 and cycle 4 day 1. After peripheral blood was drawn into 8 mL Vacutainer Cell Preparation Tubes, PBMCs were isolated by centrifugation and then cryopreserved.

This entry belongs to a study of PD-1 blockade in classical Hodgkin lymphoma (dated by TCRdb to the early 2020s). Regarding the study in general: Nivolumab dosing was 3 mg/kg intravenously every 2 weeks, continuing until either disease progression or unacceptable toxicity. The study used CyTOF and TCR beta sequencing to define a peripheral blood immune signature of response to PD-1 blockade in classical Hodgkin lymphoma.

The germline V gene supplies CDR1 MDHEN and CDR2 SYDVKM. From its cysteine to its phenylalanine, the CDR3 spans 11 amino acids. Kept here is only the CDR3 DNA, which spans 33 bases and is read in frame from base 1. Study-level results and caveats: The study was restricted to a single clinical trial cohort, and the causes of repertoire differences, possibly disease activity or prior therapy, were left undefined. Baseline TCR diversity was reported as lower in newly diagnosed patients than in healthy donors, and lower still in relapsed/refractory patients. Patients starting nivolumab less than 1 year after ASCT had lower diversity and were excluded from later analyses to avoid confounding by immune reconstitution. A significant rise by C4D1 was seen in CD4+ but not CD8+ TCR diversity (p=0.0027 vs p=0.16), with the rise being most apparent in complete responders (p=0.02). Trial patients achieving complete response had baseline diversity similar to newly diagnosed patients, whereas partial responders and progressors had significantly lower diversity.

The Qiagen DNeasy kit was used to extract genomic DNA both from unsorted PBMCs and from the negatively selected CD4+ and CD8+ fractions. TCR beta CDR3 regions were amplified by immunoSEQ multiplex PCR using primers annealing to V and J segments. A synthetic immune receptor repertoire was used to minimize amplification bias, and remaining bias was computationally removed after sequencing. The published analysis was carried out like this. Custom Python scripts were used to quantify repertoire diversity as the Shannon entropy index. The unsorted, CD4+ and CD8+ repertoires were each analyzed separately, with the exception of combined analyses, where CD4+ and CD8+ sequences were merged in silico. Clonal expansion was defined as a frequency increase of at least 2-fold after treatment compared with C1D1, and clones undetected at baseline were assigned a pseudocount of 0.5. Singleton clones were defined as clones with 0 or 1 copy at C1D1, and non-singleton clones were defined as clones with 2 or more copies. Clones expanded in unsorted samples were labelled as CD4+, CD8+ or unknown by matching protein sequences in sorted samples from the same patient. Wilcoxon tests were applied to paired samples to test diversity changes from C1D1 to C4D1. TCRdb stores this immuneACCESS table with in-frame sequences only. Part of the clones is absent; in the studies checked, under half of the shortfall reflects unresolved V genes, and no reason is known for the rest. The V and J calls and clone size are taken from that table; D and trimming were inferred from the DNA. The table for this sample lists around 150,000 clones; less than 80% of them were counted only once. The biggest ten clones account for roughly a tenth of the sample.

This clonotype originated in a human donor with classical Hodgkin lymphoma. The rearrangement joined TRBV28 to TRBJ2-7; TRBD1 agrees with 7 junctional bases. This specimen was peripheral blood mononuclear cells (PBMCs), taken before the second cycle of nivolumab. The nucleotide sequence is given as TGTGCCAGCAGTTTACGACAGGGAATGTTCTTC. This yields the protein CASSLRQGMFF.